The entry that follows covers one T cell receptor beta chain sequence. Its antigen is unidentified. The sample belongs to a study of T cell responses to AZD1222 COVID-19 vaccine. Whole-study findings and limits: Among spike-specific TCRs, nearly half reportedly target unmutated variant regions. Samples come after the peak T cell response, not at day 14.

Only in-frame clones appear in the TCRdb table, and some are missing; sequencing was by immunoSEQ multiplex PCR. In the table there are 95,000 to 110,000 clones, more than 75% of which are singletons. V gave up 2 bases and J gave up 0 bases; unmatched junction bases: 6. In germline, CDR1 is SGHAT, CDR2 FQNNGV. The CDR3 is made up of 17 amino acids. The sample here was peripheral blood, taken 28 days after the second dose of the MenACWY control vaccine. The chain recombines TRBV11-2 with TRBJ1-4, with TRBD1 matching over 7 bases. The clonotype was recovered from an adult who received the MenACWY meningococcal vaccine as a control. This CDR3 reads CASSLLTGYSTNEKLFF. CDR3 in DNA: TGTGCCAGCAGCTTATTGACAGGGTATTCAACTAATGAAAAACTGTTTTTT.